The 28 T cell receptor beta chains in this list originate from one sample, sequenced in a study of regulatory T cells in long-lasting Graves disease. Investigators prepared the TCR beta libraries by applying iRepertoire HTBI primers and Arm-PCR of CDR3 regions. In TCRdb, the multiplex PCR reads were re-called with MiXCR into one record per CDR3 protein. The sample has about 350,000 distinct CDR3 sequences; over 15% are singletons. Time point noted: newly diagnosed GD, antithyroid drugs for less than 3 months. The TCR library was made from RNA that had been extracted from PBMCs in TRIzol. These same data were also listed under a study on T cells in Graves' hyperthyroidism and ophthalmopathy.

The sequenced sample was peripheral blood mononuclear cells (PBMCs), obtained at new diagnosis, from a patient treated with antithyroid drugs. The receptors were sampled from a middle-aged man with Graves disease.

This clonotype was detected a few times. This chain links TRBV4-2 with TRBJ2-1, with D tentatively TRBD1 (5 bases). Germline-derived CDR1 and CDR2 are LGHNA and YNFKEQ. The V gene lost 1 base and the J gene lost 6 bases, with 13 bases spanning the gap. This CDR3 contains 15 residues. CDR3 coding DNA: TGTGCCAGCAGCCAAGGTGCAGGGATGGGCAATGAGCAGTTCTTC. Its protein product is CASSQGAGMGNEQFF.

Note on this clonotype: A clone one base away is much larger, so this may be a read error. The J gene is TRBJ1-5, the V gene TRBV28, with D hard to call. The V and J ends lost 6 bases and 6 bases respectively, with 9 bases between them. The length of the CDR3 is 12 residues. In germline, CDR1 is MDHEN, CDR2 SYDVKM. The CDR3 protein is CASRMVFQPQHF. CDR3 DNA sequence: TGTGCCAGCAGAATGGTCTTTCAGCCCCAGCATTTT.

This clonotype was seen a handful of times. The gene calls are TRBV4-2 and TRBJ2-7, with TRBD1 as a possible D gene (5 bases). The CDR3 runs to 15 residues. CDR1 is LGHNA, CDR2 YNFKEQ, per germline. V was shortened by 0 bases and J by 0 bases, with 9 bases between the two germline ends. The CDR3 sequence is CASSQDDQGSYEQYF. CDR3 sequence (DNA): TGTGCCAGCAGCCAAGATGATCAGGGCTCCTACGAGCAGTACTTC.

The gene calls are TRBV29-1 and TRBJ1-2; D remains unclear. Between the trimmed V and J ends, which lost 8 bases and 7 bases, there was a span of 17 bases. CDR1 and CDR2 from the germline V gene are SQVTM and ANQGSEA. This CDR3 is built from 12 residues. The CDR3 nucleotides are TGCAGCTTCTGGGAGGAGGTCCGTGGCTACACCTTC. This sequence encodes CSFWEEVRGYTF. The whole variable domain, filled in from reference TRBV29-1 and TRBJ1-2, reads SAVISQKPSRDICQRGTSLTIQCQVDSQVTMMFWYRQQPGQSLTLIATANQGSEATYESGFVIDKFPISRPNLTFSTLTVSNMSPEDSSIYLCSFWEEVRGYTFGSGTRLTVV.

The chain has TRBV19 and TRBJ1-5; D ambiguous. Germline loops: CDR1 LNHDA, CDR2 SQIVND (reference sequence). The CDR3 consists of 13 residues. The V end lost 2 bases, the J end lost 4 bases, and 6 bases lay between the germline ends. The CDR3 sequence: CASSIHPNQPQHF. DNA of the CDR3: TGTGCCAGTAGTATACACCCTAATCAGCCCCAGCATTTT.

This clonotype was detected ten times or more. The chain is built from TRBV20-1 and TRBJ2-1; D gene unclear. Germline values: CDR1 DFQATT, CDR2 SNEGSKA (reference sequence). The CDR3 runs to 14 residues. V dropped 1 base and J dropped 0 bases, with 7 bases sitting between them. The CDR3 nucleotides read TGCAGTGCTAGAGGGCTGTCCTCCTACAATGAGCAGTTCTTC. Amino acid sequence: CSARGLSSYNEQFF.

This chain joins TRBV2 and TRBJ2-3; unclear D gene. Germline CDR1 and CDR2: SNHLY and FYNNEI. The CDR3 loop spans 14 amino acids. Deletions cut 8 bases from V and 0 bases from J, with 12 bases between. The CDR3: CASLYLDSTDTQYF. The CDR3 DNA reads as TGTGCCAGCCTATACCTGGACAGCACAGATACGCAGTATTTT. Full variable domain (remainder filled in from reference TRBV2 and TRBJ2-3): EPEVTQTPSHQVTQMGQEVILRCVPISNHLYFYWYRQILGQKVEFLVSFYNNEISEKSEIFDDQFSVERPDGSNFTLKIRSTKLEDSAMYFCASLYLDSTDTQYFGPGTRLTVL.

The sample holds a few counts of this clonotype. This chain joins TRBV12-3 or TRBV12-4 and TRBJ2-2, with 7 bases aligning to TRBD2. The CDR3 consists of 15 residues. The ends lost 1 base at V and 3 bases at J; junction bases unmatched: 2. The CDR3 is CASSLERGDTGELFF. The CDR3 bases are TGTGCCAGCAGTTTAGAGCGGGGAGACACCGGGGAGCTGTTTTTT.

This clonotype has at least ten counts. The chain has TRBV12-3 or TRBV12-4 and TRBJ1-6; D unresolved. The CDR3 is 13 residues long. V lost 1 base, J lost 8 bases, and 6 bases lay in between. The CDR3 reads CASSLGLDSPLHF. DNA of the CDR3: TGTGCCAGCAGTTTAGGGTTGGATTCACCCCTCCACTTT.

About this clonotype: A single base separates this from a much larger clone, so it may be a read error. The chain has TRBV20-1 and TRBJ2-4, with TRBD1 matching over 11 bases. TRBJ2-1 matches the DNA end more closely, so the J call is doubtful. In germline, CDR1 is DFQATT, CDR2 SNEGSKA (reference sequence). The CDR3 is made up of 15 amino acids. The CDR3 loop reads CSAGESGTGGDGQFF. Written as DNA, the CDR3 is TGCAGTGCAGGCGAATCCGGGACAGGGGGAGATGGGCAGTTCTTC.

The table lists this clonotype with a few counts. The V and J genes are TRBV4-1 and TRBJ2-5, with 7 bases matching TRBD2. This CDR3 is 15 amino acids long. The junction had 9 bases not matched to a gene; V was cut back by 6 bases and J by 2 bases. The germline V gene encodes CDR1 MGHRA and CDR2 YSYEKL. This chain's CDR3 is CASSTAAGSQETQYF. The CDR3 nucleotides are TGCGCCAGCAGTACAGCAGCGGGGTCACAAGAGACCCAGTACTTC.

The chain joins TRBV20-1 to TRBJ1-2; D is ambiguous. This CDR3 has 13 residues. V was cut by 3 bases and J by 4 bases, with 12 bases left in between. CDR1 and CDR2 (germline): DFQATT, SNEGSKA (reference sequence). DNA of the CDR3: TGCAGTGCTAGCATTCAGGACGGCTATGGCTACACCTTC. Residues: CSASIQDGYGYTF.

The CDR3 DNA is TGCGCCAGCAGCTTGGGACGGGACAGGGTTCTCTCTGGGGCCAACGTCCTGACTTTC. This sequence encodes CASSLGRDRVLSGANVLTF. V and J are TRBV5-1 and TRBJ2-6, with 9 bases identical to TRBD1. The ends lost 0 bases at V and 0 bases at J; junction bases unmatched: 7. The CDR3 has 19 amino acids. Per germline, CDR1 SGHRS and CDR2 YFSETQ.

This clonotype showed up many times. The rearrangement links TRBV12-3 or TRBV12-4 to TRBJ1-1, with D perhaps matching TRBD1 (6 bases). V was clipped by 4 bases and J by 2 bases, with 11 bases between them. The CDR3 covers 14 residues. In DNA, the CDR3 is TGTGCCAGCAGTTCGACAGGTGATAACACTGAAGCTTTCTTT. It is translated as CASSSTGDNTEAFF.

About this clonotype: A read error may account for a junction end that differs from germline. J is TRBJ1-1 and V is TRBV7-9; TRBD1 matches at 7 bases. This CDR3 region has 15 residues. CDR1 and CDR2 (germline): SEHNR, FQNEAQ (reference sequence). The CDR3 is CTSSLSGTANTEAFF. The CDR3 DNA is TGTACCAGCAGCTTATCCGGGACAGCCAACACCGAAGCTTTCTTT.

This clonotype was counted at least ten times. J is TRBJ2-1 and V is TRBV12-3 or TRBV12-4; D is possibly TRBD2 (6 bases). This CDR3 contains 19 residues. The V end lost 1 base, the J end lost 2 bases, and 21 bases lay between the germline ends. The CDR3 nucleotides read TGTGCCAGCAGTTTAGTAAGTGGGTTGGGGGGACCGACCTACAATGAGCAGTTCTTC. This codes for CASSLVSGLGGPTYNEQFF.

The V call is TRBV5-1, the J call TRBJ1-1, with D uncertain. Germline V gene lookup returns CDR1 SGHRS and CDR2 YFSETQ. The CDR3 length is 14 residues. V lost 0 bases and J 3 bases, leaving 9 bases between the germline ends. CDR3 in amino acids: CASSLEGLDTEAFF. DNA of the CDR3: TGCGCCAGCAGCTTGGAGGGTCTGGACACTGAAGCTTTCTTT.

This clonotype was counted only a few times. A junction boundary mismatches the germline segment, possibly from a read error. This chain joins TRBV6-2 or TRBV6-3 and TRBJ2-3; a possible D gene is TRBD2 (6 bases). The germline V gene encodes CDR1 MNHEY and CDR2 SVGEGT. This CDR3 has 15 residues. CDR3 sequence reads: CAGSLESGPEDTQYF. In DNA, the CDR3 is TGTGCCGGCAGTCTAGAAAGCGGGCCCGAAGATACGCAGTATTTT.

The DNA of the CDR3 is TGTGCCAGCAGCTTAGTCAGGTCCGGTGGCTACACCTTC. Translated: CASSLVRSGGYTF. The chain is built from TRBV13 and TRBJ1-2; no firm D call. The CDR3 contains 13 residues. Trimming removed 1 base from V and 7 bases from J, with 10 bases in between. Germline assignment: CDR1 PRHDT and CDR2 FYEKMQ (reference sequence).

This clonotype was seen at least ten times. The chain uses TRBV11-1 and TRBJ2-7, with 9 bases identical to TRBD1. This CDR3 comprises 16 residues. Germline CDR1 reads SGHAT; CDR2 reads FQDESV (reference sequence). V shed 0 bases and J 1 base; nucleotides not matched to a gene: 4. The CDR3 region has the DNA TGTGCCAGCAGCTTAGCCCGACAGGGGGGTTCCTACGAGCAGTACTTC. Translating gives CASSLARQGGSYEQYF.

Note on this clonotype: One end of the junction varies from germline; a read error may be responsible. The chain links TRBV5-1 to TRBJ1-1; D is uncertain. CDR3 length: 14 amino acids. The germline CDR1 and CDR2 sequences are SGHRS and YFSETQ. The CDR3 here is CASSLEGLNAEAFF. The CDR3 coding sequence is TGCGCCAGCAGCTTGGAAGGGCTGAACGCTGAAGCTTTCTTT.

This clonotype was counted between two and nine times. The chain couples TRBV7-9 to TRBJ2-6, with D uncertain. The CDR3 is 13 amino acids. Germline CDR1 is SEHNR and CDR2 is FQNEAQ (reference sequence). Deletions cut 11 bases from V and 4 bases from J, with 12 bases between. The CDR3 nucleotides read TGTGCCGGCACCCGTTTAGGGGCCAACGTCCTGACTTTC. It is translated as CAGTRLGANVLTF.

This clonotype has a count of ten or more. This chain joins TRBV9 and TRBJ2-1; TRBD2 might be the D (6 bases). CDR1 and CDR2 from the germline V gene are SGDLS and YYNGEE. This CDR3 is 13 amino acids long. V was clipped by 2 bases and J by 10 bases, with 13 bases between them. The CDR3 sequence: CASSVDSGSEQFF. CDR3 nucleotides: TGTGCCAGCAGCGTGGATAGCGGTTCAGAGCAGTTCTTC.

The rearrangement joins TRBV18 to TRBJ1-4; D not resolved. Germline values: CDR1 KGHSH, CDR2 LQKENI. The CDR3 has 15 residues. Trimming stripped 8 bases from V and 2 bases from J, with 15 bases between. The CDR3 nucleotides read TGTGCCAGCCCAAAAGCCTCGGGCACTAATGAAAAACTGTTTTTT. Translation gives CASPKASGTNEKLFF.

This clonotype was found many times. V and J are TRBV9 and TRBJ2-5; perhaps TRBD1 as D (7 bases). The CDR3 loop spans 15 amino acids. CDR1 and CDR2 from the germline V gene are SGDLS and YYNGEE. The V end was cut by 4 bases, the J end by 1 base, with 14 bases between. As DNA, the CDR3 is TGTGCCAGCAGCCCCCGCGGGGACAGCCAAGAGACCCAGTACTTC. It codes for CASSPRGDSQETQYF.

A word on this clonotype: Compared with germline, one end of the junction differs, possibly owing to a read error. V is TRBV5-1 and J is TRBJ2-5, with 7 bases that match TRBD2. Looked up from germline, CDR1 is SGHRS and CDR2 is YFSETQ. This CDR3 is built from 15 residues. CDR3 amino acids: CASSSGLQYQEAQYF. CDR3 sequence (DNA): TGCGCCAGCAGCTCGGGACTACAGTACCAAGAGGCCCAGTACTTC. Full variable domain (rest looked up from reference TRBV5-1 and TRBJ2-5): KAGVTQTPRYLIKTRGQQVTLSCSPISGHRSVSWYQQTPGQGLQFLFEYFSETQRNKGNFPGRFSGRQFSNSRSEMNVSTLELGDSALYLCASSSGLQYQEAQYFGPGTRLLVL.

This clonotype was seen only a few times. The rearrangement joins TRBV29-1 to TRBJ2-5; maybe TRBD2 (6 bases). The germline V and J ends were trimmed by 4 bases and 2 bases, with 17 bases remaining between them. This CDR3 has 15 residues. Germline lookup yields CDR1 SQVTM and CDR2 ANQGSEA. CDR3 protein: CSVGRDQRGQETQYF. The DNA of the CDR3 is TGCAGCGTTGGGAGGGACCAAAGAGGACAAGAGACCCAGTACTTC.

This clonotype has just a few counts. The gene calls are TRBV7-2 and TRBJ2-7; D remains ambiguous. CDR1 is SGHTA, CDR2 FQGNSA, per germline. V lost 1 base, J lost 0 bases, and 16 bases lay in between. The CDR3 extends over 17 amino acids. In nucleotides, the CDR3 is TGTGCCAGCAGCTTAGTAGGGTCCGGACGGAGCTCCTACGAGCAGTACTTC. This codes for CASSLVGSGRSSYEQYF.